The 28 T cell receptor beta chains below were found in one sample sequenced in a study of CD8 T cells in Susac syndrome. Reverse transcription used about 0.5 to 1 ug RNA and random hexamers. From the immunoSEQ multiplex PCR reads, TCRdb called clonotypes with MiXCR, one entry per CDR3 protein. The table includes hundreds of thousands of distinct CDR3 sequences, 90% to 95% detected once. The specimen was CD4+ T cells from PBMCs. Source of these receptors: a human donor with multiple sclerosis.

The J gene is TRBJ2-2, the V gene TRBV20-1, with 12 bases aligning to TRBD2. The CDR3 length is 15 residues. The V and J ends lost 5 bases and 4 bases, in that order; junction bases with no gene match: 5. The germline V gene has CDR1 DFQATT and CDR2 SNEGSKA (reference sequence). In nucleotides, the CDR3 is TGCAGTGCTCCTAGCGGGAGGGGGGGCACCGGGGAGCTGTTTTTT. This codes for CSAPSGRGGTGELFF.

The chain recombines TRBV28 with TRBJ1-5; D may be TRBD1 (5 bases). The germline V and J ends were trimmed by 5 bases and 6 bases, with 14 bases remaining between them. Germline V gene lookup returns CDR1 MDHEN and CDR2 SYDVKM. The CDR3 loop spans 14 amino acids. The CDR3 DNA sequence: TGTGCCAGCAGTATGTGGGGCAACGGTCAGCCCCAGCATTTT. Translation: CASSMWGNGQPQHF.

The chain joins TRBV11-2 to TRBJ2-7, with 9 bases that match TRBD1. The germline V gene has CDR1 SGHAT and CDR2 FQNNGV. V shed 4 bases and J 1 base; nucleotides not matched to a gene: 2. This CDR3 has 14 amino acids. CDR3 region: CASSWTGVSYEQYF. In nucleotides, the CDR3 is TGTGCCAGCAGCTGGACAGGGGTATCCTACGAGCAGTACTTC.

The chain couples TRBV6-4 to TRBJ2-2; 7 bases agree with TRBD2. The CDR3 contains 14 residues. V lost 3 bases to trimming and J lost 6 bases; unmatched junction nucleotides: 4. Germline V gene sequence: CDR1 MRHNA, CDR2 SNTAGT. CDR3 sequence (DNA): TGTGCCAGCAGTGAGTCGGGGGGTGCCGGGGAGCTGTTTTTT. It is translated as CASSESGGAGELFF.

The J gene is TRBJ1-2, the V gene TRBV30; D is undetermined. Trimming shortened V by 4 bases and J by 6 bases, and 12 bases separated the two germline ends. There are 12 residues in the CDR3. The germline V gene has CDR1 GTSNPN and CDR2 SVGIG (reference sequence). This chain's CDR3 is CAWNGPWNGYTF. In DNA, the CDR3 is TGTGCCTGGAATGGGCCCTGGAATGGCTACACCTTC.

V usage is TRBV12-3 or TRBV12-4 and J usage is TRBJ1-2, with D possibly matching TRBD1 (5 bases). V lost 10 bases and J lost 8, with 17 bases in between. The CDR3 has 12 residues. This chain's CDR3 is CAIGTRVRGYTF. The DNA for the CDR3 is TGTGCCATAGGAACCAGGGTGCGCGGCTACACCTTC.

The V gene is TRBV5-6, the J gene TRBJ1-2; 8 bases map to TRBD1. The germline V gene has CDR1 SGHDT and CDR2 YYEEEE. This CDR3 is built from 15 residues. The J segment lost 2 bases and the V segment lost 3 bases, leaving 6 bases of the junction unmatched. The DNA of the CDR3 is TGTGCCAGCAGCTCAGAACGGACAGGGAACTATGGCTACACCTTC. This sequence encodes CASSSERTGNYGYTF.

This chain connects TRBV24-1 to TRBJ2-7; D is ambiguous. Between the trimmed V and J ends, which lost 0 bases and 3 bases, there was a span of 8 bases. This CDR3 is built from 14 residues. CDR1 KGHDR and CDR2 SFDVKD come from the germline V gene. CDR3 bases: TGTGCCACCAGTGATTTGATGGACCGCTACGAGCAGTACGTC. Its protein is CATSDLMDRYEQYV.

This clonotype was found once. The V call is TRBV7-2, the J call TRBJ2-2; D ambiguous. V dropped 1 base and J dropped 0 bases, with 18 bases sitting between them. CDR1 is SGHTA and CDR2 is FQGNSA in the germline V gene. This CDR3 is built from 19 residues. CDR3 amino acids: CASSLDKPRRTANTGELFF. The CDR3 region has the DNA TGTGCCAGCAGCTTAGATAAGCCCCGACGGACCGCGAACACCGGGGAGCTGTTTTTT.

The chain employs TRBV19 and TRBJ1-5; 7 nucleotides line up with TRBD1. The V and J ends lost 6 bases and 2 bases, in that order; junction bases with no gene match: 10. Per germline, CDR1 LNHDA and CDR2 SQIVND (reference sequence). This CDR3 is built from 16 residues. CDR3 nucleotides: TGTGCCAGTAGCCCCACCAGGGGGTCGGGCAATCAGCCCCAGCATTTT. It specifies CASSPTRGSGNQPQHF. Full variable domain (outside the CDR3, taken from reference TRBV19 and TRBJ1-5): DGGITQSPKYLFRKEGQNVTLSCEQNLNHDAMYWYRQDPGQGLRLIYYSQIVNDFQKGDIAEGYSVSREKKESFPLTVTSAQKNPTAFYLCASSPTRGSGNQPQHFGDGTRLSIL.

The chain recombines TRBV20-1 with TRBJ2-1, with unresolved D. Germline assignment: CDR1 DFQATT and CDR2 SNEGSKA (reference sequence). Trimming removed 6 bases at V and 6 bases at J, with 15 bases between. This CDR3 is built from 13 residues. The CDR3, as DNA: TGCAGTGCCCCACCGACTGCCGGCAATGAGCAGTTCTTC. Translating it yields CSAPPTAGNEQFF.

The chain joins TRBV5-1 to TRBJ1-5; 8 positions match TRBD1. The CDR3 is 17 amino acids. Germline V CDR1 and CDR2: SGHRS, YFSETQ. With V trimmed by 5 bases and J by 0 bases, 10 bases remained unmatched. CDR3 sequence: CASRPGTGEYSNQPQHF. CDR3 in DNA: TGCGCCAGCAGGCCCGGGACAGGTGAATATAGCAATCAGCCCCAGCATTTT.

The chain recombines TRBV5-4 with TRBJ2-1; D possibly corresponds to TRBD1 (7 bases). Per the germline V gene, CDR1 is SGHNT and CDR2 is YYREEE (reference sequence). The CDR3 extends over 14 amino acids. The V end lost 0 bases, the J end lost 8 bases, and 12 bases lay between the germline ends. The CDR3 DNA sequence: TGTGCCAGCAGCTTGGGGGTCAGGGGGGATGAGCAGTTCTTC. Translation gives CASSLGVRGDEQFF.

CDR3 amino acids: CASSPSWGGPTMNTEAFF. The CDR3 DNA follows: TGTGCCAGCAGCCCAAGTTGGGGGGGCCCAACCATGAACACTGAAGCTTTCTTT. The rearrangement uses TRBV3-1 and TRBJ1-1, with D possibly matching TRBD1 (6 bases). V was trimmed by 4 bases and J by 0 bases, leaving 21 bases between them. CDR3 length: 18 residues. Germline loops: CDR1 LGHDT, CDR2 YNNKEL (reference sequence).

The V call is TRBV27, the J call TRBJ1-1, with a possible D match to TRBD1 (6 bases). The germline gives CDR1 MNHEY, CDR2 SMNVEV (reference sequence). This CDR3 has 14 residues. Trimming shortened V by 6 bases and J by 7 bases, and 18 bases separated the two germline ends. The CDR3 is CASRRGASFGEAFF. The CDR3 DNA is TGTGCCAGCAGGCGGGGGGCCTCTTTCGGTGAAGCTTTCTTT.

The CDR3 coding sequence is TGTGCCAGCAGCGCTGAGGAGGGGACTGGAAACACCATATATTTT. Translating it yields CASSAEEGTGNTIYF. The gene calls are TRBV9 and TRBJ1-3, with a possible D match to TRBD1 (5 bases). V lost 3 bases to trimming and J lost 2 bases, with 12 bases between them. The CDR3 loop spans 15 amino acids. CDR1 and CDR2 (germline): SGDLS, YYNGEE.

The V gene is TRBV18, the J gene TRBJ1-5, with TRBD1 identical over 8 bases. V shed 3 bases and J 4 bases; nucleotides not matched to a gene: 2. The CDR3 sequence is 14 residues long. Per germline, CDR1 KGHSH and CDR2 LQKENI. CDR3 nucleotides: TGTGCCAGCTCACCCGGGACAGGTAATCAGCCCCAGCATTTT. It specifies CASSPGTGNQPQHF.

The chain joins TRBV20-1 to TRBJ1-1; possibly TRBD1 for D (5 bases). V gave up 0 bases and J gave up 2 bases, with 13 bases separating them. This CDR3 region has 15 residues. In germline, CDR1 is DFQATT, CDR2 SNEGSKA (reference sequence). The CDR3 is CSARELAGLNTEAFF. CDR3 sequence (DNA): TGCAGTGCTAGAGAATTGGCAGGGCTTAACACTGAAGCTTTCTTT.

This clonotype was detected once. J is TRBJ2-3 and V is TRBV20-1, with 11 positions matching TRBD1. Unmatched junction bases numbered 8, after V lost 2 bases and J lost 7 bases. CDR1 and CDR2 from the germline V gene are DFQATT and SNEGSKA (reference sequence). The CDR3 has 15 residues. DNA of the CDR3: TGCAGTGCTAGACCCCGGACAGGGGGCGTTAATACGCAGTATTTT. Amino acid sequence: CSARPRTGGVNTQYF.

The CDR3 loop is CASSDSIDSHYGYTF. The CDR3 DNA is TGTGCCAGCAGTGACTCGATCGACAGCCACTATGGCTACACCTTC. The chain is built from TRBV6-4 and TRBJ1-2; D may be TRBD1 (5 bases). The CDR3 sequence is 15 residues long. Germline assignment: CDR1 MRHNA and CDR2 SNTAGT. V was cut by 0 bases and J by 3 bases, with 11 bases left in between.

The J gene is TRBJ2-5, the V gene TRBV2, with D perhaps matching TRBD2 (5 bases). The V end lost 7 bases, the J end lost 7 bases, and 16 bases lay between the germline ends. The CDR3 is 13 amino acids. CDR1 and CDR2 from the germline V gene are SNHLY and FYNNEI. CDR3 DNA: TGTGCCAGCACCCCTGGGCGGGTTTGGACCCAGTACTTC. Its protein is CASTPGRVWTQYF.

The rearrangement links TRBV12-3 or TRBV12-4 to TRBJ1-1, with D possibly being TRBD1 (5 bases). V was shortened by 5 bases and J by 4 bases, with 17 bases between the two germline ends. CDR3 size: 15 residues. DNA of the CDR3: TGTGCCAGCAGTCCTAGTCCGGGGGTAGGCACTGAAGCTTTCTTT. Amino acids: CASSPSPGVGTEAFF.

V gene TRBV27 combines with J gene TRBJ2-1; 10 nucleotides align to TRBD2. This CDR3 is 15 amino acids long. Unmatched junction bases numbered 8, after V lost 6 bases and J lost 6 bases. Germline CDR1 reads MNHEY; CDR2 reads SMNVEV (reference sequence). The CDR3 sequence: CASRLTLAGGNEQFF. CDR3 coding DNA: TGTGCCAGCAGACTAACCTTAGCGGGAGGCAATGAGCAGTTCTTC.

This chain connects TRBV29-1 to TRBJ1-4, with TRBD1 identical over 7 bases. V lost 6 bases to trimming and J lost 0 bases; unmatched junction nucleotides: 7. This CDR3 contains 15 residues. Germline V gene sequence: CDR1 SQVTM, CDR2 ANQGSEA. CDR3 amino acids: CSVRTGLSTNEKLFF. CDR3 DNA sequence: TGCAGCGTGAGGACAGGCCTTTCAACTAATGAAAAACTGTTTTTT.

This clonotype was seen just once. The chain uses TRBV28 and TRBJ2-2; 7 positions agree with TRBD1. CDR1 is MDHEN, CDR2 SYDVKM, per germline. The CDR3 totals 16 residues. V dropped 6 bases and J dropped 4; count of bases not matched to a gene: 11. CDR3 nucleotides: TGTGCCAGCAGGAGACAGGGCTCGTCGGCCACCGGGGAGCTGTTTTTT. Translated: CASRRQGSSATGELFF.

Written as DNA, the CDR3 is TGCAGCGTTGGGAGGGGGCAGGGACAGCCCCAGCATTTT. Its translation is CSVGRGQGQPQHF. This chain links TRBV29-1 with TRBJ1-5, with 7 bases matching TRBD1. The junction had 7 bases not matched to a gene; V was cut back by 4 bases and J by 7 bases. This CDR3 has 13 residues. The V gene's germline CDR1 is SQVTM and CDR2 ANQGSEA. Variable domain in full (rest from reference TRBV29-1 and TRBJ1-5): SAVISQKPSRDICQRGTSLTIQCQVDSQVTMMFWYRQQPGQSLTLIATANQGSEATYESGFVIDKFPISRPNLTFSTLTVSNMSPEDSSIYLCSVGRGQGQPQHFGDGTRLSIL.

The chain is built from TRBV5-4 and TRBJ1-2; 7 bases map to TRBD1. Germline-derived CDR1 and CDR2 are SGHNT and YYREEE (reference sequence). This CDR3 has 14 amino acids. V lost 0 bases, J lost 8 bases, and 7 bases stayed unmatched. Here the CDR3 reads CASSLAGQTRGYTF. DNA of the CDR3: TGTGCCAGCAGCTTGGCGGGACAGACGAGGGGCTACACCTTC.

The V call is TRBV7-9, the J call TRBJ2-1; D not resolved. Germline CDR1 is SEHNR and CDR2 is FQNEAQ (reference sequence). This CDR3 has 13 residues. V lost 5 bases and J 7 bases, leaving 12 bases between the germline ends. The CDR3 here is CASSPRPTNEQFF. CDR3 DNA: TGTGCCAGCAGCCCGCGACCCACAAATGAGCAGTTCTTC.